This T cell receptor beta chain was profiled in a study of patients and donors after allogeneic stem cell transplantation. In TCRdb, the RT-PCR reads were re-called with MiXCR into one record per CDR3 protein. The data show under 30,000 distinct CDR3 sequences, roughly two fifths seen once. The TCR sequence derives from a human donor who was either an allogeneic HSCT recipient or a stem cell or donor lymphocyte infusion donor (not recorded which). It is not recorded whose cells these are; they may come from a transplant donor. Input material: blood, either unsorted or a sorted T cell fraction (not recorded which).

The CDR3 nucleotides are TGCGCCAGCAGCATGGAGGGACAGGGACAAGAGACCCAGTACTTC. Translation gives CASSMEGQGQETQYF. The rearrangement uses TRBV5-1 and TRBJ2-5; TRBD1 aligns across 9 bases. With 4 bases clipped from V and 2 bases from J, the junction kept 6 bases outside the gene matches. This CDR3 is 15 amino acids long. Per the germline V gene, CDR1 is SGHRS and CDR2 is YFSETQ.